This T cell receptor (beta chain) was sequenced for a study of blood T cell repertoires in COVID-19. Study information: The United States, Italy and Spain were the sources of the acute and convalescent COVID-19 samples. T cells, B-cell-depleted T cells, or PBMCs supplied cDNA or gDNA.

Clones were read by immunoSEQ multiplex PCR, and TCRdb kept only the in-frame ones, dropping some. The data show some 47,000 clones, just over 90% seen once. V shed 3 bases and J 7 bases; nucleotides not matched to a gene: 6. CDR1 and CDR2 (germline): LGHNA, YSLEER. The CDR3 contains 16 residues. The origin of this receptor is a man between 65 and 85 years old with acute or convalescent COVID-19. The source material was peripheral blood. The gene calls are TRBV4-3 and TRBJ2-1, with 13 nucleotides matching TRBD2. Here the CDR3 DNA reads TGCGCCAGCAGCCACCTACTAGCGGGGGGGCCAAATGAGCAGTTCTTC. Its translation: CASSHLLAGGPNEQFF.